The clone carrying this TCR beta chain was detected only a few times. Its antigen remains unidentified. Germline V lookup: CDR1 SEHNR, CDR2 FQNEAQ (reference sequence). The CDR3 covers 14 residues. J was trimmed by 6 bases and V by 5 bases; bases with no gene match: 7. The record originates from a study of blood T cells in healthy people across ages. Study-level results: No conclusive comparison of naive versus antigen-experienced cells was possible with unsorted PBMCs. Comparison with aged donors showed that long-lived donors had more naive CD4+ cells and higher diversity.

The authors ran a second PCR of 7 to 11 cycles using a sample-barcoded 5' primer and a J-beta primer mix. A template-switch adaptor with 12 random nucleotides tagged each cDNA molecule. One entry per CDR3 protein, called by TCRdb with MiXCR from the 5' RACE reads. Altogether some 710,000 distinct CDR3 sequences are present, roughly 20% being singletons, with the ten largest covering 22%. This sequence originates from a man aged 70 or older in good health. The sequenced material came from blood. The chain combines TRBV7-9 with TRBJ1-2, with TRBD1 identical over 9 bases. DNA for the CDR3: TGTGCCAGCAGCCGGGGACAGGGAATAGATGGCTACACCTTC. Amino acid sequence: CASSRGQGIDGYTF.